This TCR beta chain was sequenced during a study of T-cell memory formation after mild COVID-19. 5'RACE with constant-segment primers built TCRalpha and TCRbeta cDNA libraries with UMIs. MiXCR, applied by TCRdb to the 5' RACE reads, yields one record per CDR3 protein. The table includes about 350,000 distinct CDR3 sequences, around 13% detected once. Trimming took 1 base from V and 6 from J; bases not matched to a gene: 8. This CDR3 comprises 15 residues. Germline CDR1 reads SGHTA; CDR2 reads FQGNSA. This sequence joins TRBV7-2 and TRBJ2-7, with 8 bases lining up with TRBD1. The sequencing sample was made of PBMCs or a T cell subset sorted from them (not recorded which). This clonotype originated in a man aged 18 to 30 who had mild COVID-19 (a few samples of this study predate the infection). Cell type and time point are not known. The CDR3: CASSLDSGGVFEQYF. The CDR3 DNA reads TGTGCCAGCAGCTTAGATTCAGGGGGCGTTTTCGAGCAGTACTTC.